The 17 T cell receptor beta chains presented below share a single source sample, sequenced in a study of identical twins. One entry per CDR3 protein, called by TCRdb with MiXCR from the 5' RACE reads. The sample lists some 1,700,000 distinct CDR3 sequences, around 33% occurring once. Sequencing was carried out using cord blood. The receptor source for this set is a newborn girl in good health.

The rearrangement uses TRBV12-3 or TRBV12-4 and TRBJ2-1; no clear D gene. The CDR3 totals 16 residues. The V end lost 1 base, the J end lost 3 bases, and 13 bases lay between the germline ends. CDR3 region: CASSLVTDSLYNEQFF. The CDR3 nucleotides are TGTGCCAGCAGTTTAGTTACAGATTCTCTCTACAATGAGCAGTTCTTC.

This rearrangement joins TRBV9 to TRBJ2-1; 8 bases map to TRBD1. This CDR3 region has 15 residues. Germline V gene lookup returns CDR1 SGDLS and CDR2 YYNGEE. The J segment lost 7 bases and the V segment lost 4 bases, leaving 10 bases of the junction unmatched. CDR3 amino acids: CASSPRLTGANEQFF. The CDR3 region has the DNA TGTGCCAGCAGCCCGAGATTGACAGGGGCAAATGAGCAGTTCTTC.

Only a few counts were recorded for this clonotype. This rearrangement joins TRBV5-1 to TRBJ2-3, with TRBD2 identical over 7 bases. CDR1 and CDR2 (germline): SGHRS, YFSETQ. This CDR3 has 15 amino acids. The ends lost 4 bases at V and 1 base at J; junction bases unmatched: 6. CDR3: CASSTSGARTDTQYF. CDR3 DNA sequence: TGCGCCAGCAGCACCAGCGGGGCCCGCACAGATACGCAGTATTTT.

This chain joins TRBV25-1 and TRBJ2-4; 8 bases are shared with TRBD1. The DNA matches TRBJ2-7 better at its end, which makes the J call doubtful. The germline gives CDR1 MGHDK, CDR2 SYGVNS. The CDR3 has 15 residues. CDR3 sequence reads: CASSDWTGSTYEQYF. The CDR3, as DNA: TGTGCCAGCAGTGACTGGACAGGGAGCACCTACGAGCAGTACTTC.

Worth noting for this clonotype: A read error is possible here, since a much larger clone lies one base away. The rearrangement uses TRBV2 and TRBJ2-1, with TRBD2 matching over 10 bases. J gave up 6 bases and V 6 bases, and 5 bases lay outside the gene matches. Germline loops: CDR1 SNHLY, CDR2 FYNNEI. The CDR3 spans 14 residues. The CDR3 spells CASSGTSAGNEQFF. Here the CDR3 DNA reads TGTGCCAGCAGCGGGACTAGCGCGGGCAATGAGCAGTTCTTC.

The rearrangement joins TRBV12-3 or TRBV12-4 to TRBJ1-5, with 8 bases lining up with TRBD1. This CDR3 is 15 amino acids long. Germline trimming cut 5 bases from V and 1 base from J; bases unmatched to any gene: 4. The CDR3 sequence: CASSIQGASNQPQHF. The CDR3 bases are TGTGCCAGCAGTATCCAGGGGGCGAGCAATCAGCCCCAGCATTTT.

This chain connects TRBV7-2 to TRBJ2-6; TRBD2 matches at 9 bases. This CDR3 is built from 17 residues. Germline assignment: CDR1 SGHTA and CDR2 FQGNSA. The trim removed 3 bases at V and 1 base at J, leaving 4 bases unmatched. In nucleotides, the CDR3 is TGTGCCAGCAGCTTTGGGACTAGCTTTTCTGGGGCCAACGTCCTGACTTTC. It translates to CASSFGTSFSGANVLTF.

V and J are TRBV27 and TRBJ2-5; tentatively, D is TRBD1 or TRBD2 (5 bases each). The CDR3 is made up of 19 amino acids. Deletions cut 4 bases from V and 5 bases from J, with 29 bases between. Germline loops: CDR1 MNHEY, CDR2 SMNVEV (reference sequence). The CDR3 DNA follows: TGTGCCAGCAGTTCCTATCGTCCCTCTTCATCCGGGACGGTGGAGACCCAGTACTTC. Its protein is CASSSYRPSSSGTVETQYF.

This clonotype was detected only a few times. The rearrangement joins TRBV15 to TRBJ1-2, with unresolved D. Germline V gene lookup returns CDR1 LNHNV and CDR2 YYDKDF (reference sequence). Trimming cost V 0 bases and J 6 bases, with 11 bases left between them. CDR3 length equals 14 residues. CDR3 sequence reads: CATSREEVYDGYTF. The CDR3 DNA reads TGTGCCACCAGCAGAGAGGAGGTATACGATGGCTACACCTTC.

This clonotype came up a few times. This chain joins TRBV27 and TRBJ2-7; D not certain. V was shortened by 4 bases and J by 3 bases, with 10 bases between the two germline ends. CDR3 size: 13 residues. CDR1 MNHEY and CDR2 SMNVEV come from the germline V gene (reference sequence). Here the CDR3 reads CASSSRINYEQYF. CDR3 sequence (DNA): TGTGCCAGCAGTTCCAGAATTAACTACGAGCAGTACTTC.

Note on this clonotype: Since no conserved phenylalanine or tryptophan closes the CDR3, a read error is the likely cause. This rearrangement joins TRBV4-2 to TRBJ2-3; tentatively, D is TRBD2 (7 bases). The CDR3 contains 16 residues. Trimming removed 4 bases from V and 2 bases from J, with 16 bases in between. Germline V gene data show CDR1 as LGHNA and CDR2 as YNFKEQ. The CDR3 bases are TGTGCCAGCAGCCGCCCCGGGGGGCCCCTCACAGATACGCAGTATTGT. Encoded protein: CASSRPGGPLTDTQYC.

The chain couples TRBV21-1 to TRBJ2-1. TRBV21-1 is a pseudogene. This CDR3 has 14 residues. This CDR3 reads CASSIGGALNEQFF. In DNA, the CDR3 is TGTGCCAGCAGCATCGGAGGGGCCCTAAATGAGCAGTTCTTC.

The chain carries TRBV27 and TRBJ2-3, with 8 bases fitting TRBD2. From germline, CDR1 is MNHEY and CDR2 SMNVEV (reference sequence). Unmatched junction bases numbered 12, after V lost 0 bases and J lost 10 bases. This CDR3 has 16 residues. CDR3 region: CASSLSAVFSGNAQYF. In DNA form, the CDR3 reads TGTGCCAGCAGTTTATCGGCGGTATTTAGCGGGAATGCGCAGTATTTT.

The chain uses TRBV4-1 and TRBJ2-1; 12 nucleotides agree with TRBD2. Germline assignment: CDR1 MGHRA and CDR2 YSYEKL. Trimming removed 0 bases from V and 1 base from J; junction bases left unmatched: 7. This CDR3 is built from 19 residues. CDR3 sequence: CASSQDSTSGSRSYNEQFF. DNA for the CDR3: TGCGCCAGCAGCCAAGATTCGACTAGCGGGAGTAGGTCCTACAATGAGCAGTTCTTC.

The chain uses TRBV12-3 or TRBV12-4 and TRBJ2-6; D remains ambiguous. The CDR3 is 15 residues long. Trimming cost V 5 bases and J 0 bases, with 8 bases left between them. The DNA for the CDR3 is TGTGCCAGCAGTCCTCCGGCCTCTGGGGCCAACGTCCTGACTTTC. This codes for CASSPPASGANVLTF.

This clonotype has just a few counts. CDR3 region: CSARMDPSGGAYEQYF. CDR3 nucleotides: TGCAGTGCTAGGATGGATCCTAGCGGGGGGGCCTACGAGCAGTACTTC. The chain joins TRBV20-1 to TRBJ2-7; 12 bases are a match to TRBD2. The CDR3 runs to 16 residues. Germline V gene data show CDR1 as DFQATT and CDR2 as SNEGSKA (reference sequence). Losses at the gene ends were 3 bases for V and 2 bases for J; bases not matched to a gene: 8.

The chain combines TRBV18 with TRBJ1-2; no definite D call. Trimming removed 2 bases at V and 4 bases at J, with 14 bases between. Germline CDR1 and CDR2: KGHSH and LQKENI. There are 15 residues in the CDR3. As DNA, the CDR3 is TGTGCCAGCTCACCAAGGCAGGTGGACCTCTATGGCTACACCTTC. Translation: CASSPRQVDLYGYTF.